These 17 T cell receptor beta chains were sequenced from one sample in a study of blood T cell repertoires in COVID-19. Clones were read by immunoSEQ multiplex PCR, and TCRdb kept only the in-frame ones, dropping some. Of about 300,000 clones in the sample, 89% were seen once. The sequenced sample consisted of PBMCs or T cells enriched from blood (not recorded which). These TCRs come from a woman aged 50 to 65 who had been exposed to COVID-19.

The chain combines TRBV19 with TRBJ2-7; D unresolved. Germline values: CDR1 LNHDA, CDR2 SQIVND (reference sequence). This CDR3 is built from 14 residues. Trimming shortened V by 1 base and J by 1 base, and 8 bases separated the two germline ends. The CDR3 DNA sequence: TGTGCCAGTAGTATAGCTGGCAGTTCCTACGAGCAGTACTTC. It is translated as CASSIAGSSYEQYF.

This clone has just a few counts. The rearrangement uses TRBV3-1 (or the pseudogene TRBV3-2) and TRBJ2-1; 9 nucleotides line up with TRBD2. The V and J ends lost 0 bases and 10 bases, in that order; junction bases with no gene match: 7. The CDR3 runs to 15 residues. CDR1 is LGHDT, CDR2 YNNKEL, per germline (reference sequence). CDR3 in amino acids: CASSQDVGTSSEQFF. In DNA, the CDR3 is TGTGCCAGCAGCCAAGATGTTGGGACTAGCTCCGAGCAGTTCTTC.

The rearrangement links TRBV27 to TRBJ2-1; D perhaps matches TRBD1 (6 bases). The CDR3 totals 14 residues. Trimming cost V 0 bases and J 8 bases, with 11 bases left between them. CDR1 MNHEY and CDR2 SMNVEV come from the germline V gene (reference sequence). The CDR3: CASSLSWDTYEQFF. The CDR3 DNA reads TGTGCCAGCAGTTTATCTTGGGACACCTATGAGCAGTTCTTC.

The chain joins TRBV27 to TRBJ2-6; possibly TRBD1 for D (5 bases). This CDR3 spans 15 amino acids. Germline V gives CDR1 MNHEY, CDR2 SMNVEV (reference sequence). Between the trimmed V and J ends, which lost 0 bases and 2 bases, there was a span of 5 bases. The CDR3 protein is CASSLSGAGANVLTF. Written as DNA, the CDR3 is TGTGCCAGCAGTTTATCAGGGGCTGGGGCCAACGTCCTGACTTTC.

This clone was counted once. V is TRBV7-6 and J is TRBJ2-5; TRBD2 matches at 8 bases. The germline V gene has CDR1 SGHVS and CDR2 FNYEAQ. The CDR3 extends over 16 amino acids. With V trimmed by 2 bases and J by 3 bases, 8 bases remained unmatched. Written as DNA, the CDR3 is TGTGCCAGCAGCTTATCGGGGGGGCGCGGTGAAGAGACCCAGTACTTC. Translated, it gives CASSLSGGRGEETQYF.

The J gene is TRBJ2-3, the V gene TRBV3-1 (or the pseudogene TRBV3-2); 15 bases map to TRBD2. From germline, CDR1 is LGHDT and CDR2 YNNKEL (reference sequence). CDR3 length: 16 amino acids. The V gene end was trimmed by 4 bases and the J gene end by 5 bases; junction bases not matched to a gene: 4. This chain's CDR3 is CASSLGLAGGQDTQYF. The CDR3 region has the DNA TGTGCCAGCAGCCTTGGACTAGCGGGGGGGCAAGATACGCAGTATTTT.

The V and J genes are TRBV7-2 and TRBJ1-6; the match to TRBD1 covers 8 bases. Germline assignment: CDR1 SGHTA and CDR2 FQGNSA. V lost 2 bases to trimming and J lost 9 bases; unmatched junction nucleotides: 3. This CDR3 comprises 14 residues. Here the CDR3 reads CASSLQGASSPLHF. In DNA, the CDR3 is TGTGCCAGCAGCTTACAGGGGGCAAGTTCACCCCTCCACTTT.

CDR3 residues: CASSEPRPSLEQFF. For the CDR3, the DNA is TGTGCCAGCAGTGAACCTAGACCGAGCCTTGAGCAGTTCTTC. This chain connects TRBV6-1 to TRBJ2-1; D unclear. V lost 2 bases and J 9 bases, leaving 14 bases between the germline ends. The CDR3 is made up of 14 amino acids. The V gene's germline CDR1 is MNHNS and CDR2 SASEGT.

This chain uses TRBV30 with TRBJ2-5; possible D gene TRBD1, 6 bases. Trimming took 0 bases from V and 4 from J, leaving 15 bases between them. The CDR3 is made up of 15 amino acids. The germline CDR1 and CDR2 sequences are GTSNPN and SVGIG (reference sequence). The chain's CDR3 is CAWSVGAGARETQYF. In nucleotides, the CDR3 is TGTGCCTGGAGTGTTGGGGCAGGGGCTCGAGAGACCCAGTACTTC.

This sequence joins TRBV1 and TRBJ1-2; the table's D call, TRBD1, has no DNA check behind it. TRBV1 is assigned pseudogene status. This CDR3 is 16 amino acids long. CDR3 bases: TGCACCAGCAGCCAAGATCGTGGCAGATTTTACTATGGCTACACCTTC. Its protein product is CTSSQDRGRFYYGYTF.

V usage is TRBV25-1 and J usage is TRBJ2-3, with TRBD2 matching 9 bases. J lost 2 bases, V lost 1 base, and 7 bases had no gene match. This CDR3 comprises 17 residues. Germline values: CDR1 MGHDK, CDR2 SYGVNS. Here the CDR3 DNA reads TGTGCCAGCAGTGAATTTCCGCGGGGGGGATCCACAGATACGCAGTATTTT. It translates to CASSEFPRGGSTDTQYF.

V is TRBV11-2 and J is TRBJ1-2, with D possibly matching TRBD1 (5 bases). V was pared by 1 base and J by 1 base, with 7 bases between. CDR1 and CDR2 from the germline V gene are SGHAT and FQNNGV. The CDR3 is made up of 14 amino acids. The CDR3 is CASSLGGSNYGYTF. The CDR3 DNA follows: TGTGCCAGCAGCTTAGGGGGCAGTAACTATGGCTACACCTTC.

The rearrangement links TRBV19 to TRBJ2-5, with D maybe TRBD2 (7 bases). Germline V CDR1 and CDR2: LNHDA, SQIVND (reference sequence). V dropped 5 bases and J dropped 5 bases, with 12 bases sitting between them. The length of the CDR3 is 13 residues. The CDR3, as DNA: TGTGCCAGTAGTCCCGGGGGGCTCGAGACCCAGTACTTC. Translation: CASSPGGLETQYF.

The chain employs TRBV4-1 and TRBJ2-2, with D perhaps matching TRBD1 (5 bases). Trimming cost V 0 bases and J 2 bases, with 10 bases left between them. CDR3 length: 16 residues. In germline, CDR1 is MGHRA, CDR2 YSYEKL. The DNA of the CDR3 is TGCGCCAGCAGCCAAGATTGGACACTCAACACCGGGGAGCTGTTTTTT. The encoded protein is CASSQDWTLNTGELFF.

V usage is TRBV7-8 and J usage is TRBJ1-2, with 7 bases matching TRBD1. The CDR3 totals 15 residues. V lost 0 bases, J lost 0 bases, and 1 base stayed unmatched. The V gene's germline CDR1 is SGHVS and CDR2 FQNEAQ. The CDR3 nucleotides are TGTGCCAGCAGCTTAGCGACAGGGTCTAACTATGGCTACACCTTC. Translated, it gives CASSLATGSNYGYTF.

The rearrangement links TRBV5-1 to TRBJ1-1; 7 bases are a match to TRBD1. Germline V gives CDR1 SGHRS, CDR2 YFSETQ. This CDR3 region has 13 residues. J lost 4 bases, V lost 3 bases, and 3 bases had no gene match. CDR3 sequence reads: CASSSGGTTEAFF. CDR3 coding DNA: TGCGCCAGCAGCTCAGGGGGGACCACTGAAGCTTTCTTT.

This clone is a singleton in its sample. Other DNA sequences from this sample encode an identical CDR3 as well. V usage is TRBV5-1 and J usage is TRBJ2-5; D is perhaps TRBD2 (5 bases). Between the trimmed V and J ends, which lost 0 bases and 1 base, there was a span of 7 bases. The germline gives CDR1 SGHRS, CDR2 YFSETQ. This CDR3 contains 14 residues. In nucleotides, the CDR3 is TGCGCCAGCAGCTTGGTGGACTCCCAAGAGACCCAGTACTTC. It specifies CASSLVDSQETQYF.